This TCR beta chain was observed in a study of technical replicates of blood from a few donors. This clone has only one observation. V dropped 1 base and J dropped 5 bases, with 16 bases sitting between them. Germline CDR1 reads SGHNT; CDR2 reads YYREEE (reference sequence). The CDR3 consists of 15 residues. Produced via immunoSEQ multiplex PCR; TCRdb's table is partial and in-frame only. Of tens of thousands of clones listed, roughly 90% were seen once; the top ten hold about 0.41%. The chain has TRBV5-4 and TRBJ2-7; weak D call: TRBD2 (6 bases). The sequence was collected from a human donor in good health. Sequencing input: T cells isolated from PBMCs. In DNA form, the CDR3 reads TGTGCCAGCAGCTTGTTCGGGAGTGGAGGCCACGAGCAGTACTTC. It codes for CASSLFGSGGHEQYF.